This TCR beta chain was profiled in a study of cytomegalovirus exposure and HLA in healthy donors. V lost 0 bases, J lost 6 bases, and 13 bases lay in between. Germline values: CDR1 SGHRS, CDR2 YFSETQ. CDR3 length: 14 amino acids. The method was immunoSEQ multiplex PCR; TCRdb's version includes in-frame clones alone and lacks a portion of them. The table has around 49,000 clones, 94% seen once. The sample holds one count of this clone. The target antigen is unknown. Study-wide findings and caveats: In vitro data verified a few CMV-associated chains as specific for CMV antigens. The TCR clusters that emerged in the first cohort tended, a later analysis found, to co-occur in the roughly 110 validation repertoires. Researchers catalogued about 150 TCR beta chains as cytomegalovirus-associated.

This TCR came from a woman aged 18-29 years in good health and CMV-seropositive. This chain links TRBV5-1 with TRBJ2-7; D is possibly TRBD1 (6 bases). The sequenced sample was PBMCs. The CDR3 DNA reads as TGCGCCAGCAGCTTGGCCGGCCAGGGGTCCGAGCAGTACTTC. This codes for CASSLAGQGSEQYF.